The clone carrying this TCR beta chain was counted only a few times. The antigen remains unidentified. Stated time point: pre-sensitization, week 0. Treatment specified: therapeutic diphenylcyclopropenone sensitization with weekly scalp DPC. The data are from a study of human T cells and chemical hapten exposure. Study in general: Patch tests containing 0.01% DPC, applied to the upper back, were read at 6 days. Whole-study findings and limits: Expanded TCRs produced significantly more large CDR3 similarity clusters than controls did. Donor immune responses may differ from healthy people's, since all donors had alopecia.

Library preparation tagged each individual cDNA molecule with a unique molecular identifier. TCRdb ran MiXCR on the RACE reads and lists one entry per CDR3 protein. The table lists approximately 400,000 distinct CDR3 sequences, about 5.1% of them singletons. Germline V gene sequence: CDR1 SQVTM, CDR2 ANQGSEA. Losses at the gene ends were 7 bases for V and 4 bases for J; bases not matched to a gene: 11. The CDR3 consists of 15 residues. The clonotype originates from a woman between 45 and 65 years old with alopecia areata. Some clones in this sample may be carry-over from other donors' samples. The sequences come from whole blood, collected in connection with sensitization to the hapten diphenylcyclopropenone (DPC). The chain uses TRBV29-1 and TRBJ1-5; 9 bases are a match to TRBD1. The CDR3 DNA reads TGCAGCGCCAACGAGGGGACAGGGTTAAATCAGCCCCAGCATTTT. Translated, it gives CSANEGTGLNQPQHF.